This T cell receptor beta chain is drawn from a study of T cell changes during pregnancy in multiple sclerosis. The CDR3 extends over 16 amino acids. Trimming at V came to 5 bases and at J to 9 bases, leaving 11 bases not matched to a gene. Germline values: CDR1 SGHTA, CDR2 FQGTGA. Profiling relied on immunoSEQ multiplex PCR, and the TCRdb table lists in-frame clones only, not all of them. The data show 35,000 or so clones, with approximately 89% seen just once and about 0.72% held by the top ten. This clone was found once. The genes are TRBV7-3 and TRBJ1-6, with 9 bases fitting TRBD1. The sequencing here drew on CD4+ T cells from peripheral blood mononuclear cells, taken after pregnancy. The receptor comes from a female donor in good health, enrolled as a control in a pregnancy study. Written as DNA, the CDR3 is TGTGCCAGCAGCGCAACCGGGACAGGGATTGGTTCACCCCTCCACTTT. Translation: CASSATGTGIGSPLHF.